This TCR beta chain originates from a study of cytomegalovirus exposure and HLA in healthy donors (dated by TCRdb to the late 2010s). A note on the overall study: According to an earlier analysis of several hundred of the donors, 150 million to 200 million T cells yielded some 120 million unique TCR beta sequences and more than 250 Gb of sequence data. Roughly 290 gigabases of sequencing data and around 85 million unique TCR sequences made up an early release that covered around 640 HLA-typed donors. The genetic ancestry cluster associated with self-reported Caucasian donors included approximately 85% of the roughly 360 genotyped donors. The study aimed to test whether signatures of past pathogen exposure could be identified by cataloging public T cell receptors. The T cell repertoires of 666 subjects were profiled by immunosequencing and related to cytomegalovirus serostatus. Along with the roughly 700-subject first cohort, a separate validation cohort of over a hundred different subjects was used. The study combined high-throughput TCR immunosequencing, statistical association of individual TCRs with disease status, and machine learning to predict cytomegalovirus infection status. In a later analysis, previously published TCR beta repertoires from about 640 donors were re-analyzed and high-resolution HLA genotyping was added so that TCR occurrence patterns could be studied. The later analysis used no new phenotypic data to find candidate immune exposures, relying instead on TCR beta sequences and their occurrence across donors. An earlier analysis of 587 of the donors used high-throughput TCR beta sequencing to judge whether each TCR beta V gene segment behaved as functional or pseudogenic. Donor age, sex, ethnicity and CMV serostatus were compiled alongside the repertoire data. A later genetic analysis took genome-wide SNP genotypes for about 55% of the roughly 670 donors and used that subset as a discovery cohort. All discovery cohort repertoires had been generated on a single sequencing platform. Class I and class II HLA loci were covered by the typing at four-digit resolution. Typing coverage varied by locus: about 620-640 donors for A, B, C, DRB1 and DQB1; about 520 for DQA1; more than 600 for DPA1; 400 to 480 for DPB1. Several DR-DQ haplotypes were handled as single units for association and clustering because linkage in the cohort was strong. On average, 235,054 unique TCR beta nucleotide sequences were sequenced per donor among 398 genotyped donors of the cohort, with roughly 20% of those sequences being non-productive. Broad study findings and their caveats: In a later genetic analysis, fewer N-insertions in productive TCRs were reported among donors in an Asian-associated ancestry cluster than the roughly 700-donor mean. A later analysis reported that several top co-occurrence clusters appeared linked to parvovirus B19, influenza, CMV and Epstein-Barr virus. The authors suggested that the approach could potentially be extended to other disease states and immunological phenotypes. Correlated functional status among segregating V segments might be attributable to linkage disequilibrium, but an unknown experimental factor could not be ruled out. In vitro tests confirmed that three of the cytomegalovirus-associated TCR beta chains recognize cytomegalovirus antigens. A cluster of highly shared sequence variants was judged likely to represent a technical artifact of the sequencing pipeline. Assigning TCR associations to individual alleles was difficult when HLA alleles, especially DR and DQ, strongly co-occurred. Compared with equally common non-associated chains, HLA-associated TCR beta chains in a later analysis were more clonally expanded and had lower generation probabilities. Only TCR beta chains were sequenced in this cohort, and the absence of alpha or paired-chain data limited detectable features. Some IMGT-functional V segments, including TRBV6-2 and TRBV6-3, could not be distinguished by the 87-base-pair reads and were therefore excluded. Broadly in line with IMGT annotations, most TCR beta V segments showed up in productive rearrangements about 87% or about 30% of the time in an earlier analysis of approximately 640 of the donors. The only immune exposure information available for the cohort was CMV serostatus. A later analysis found that TCR association rates varied across HLA loci, with DRB1 alleles showing the most associated TCRs and HLA-C alleles the fewest. An association between a missense DCLRE1C variant and V-gene and J-gene trimming of TCR beta chains was found in a later genetic analysis and replicated in an independent cohort. The study gave a list of 150 to 200 TCR beta chains associated with cytomegalovirus. Most CMV-associated TCR beta chains appeared to be HLA-restricted in a later analysis, and the HLA associations seemed to be driven largely by CMV exposure. In a later analysis, about 17,000 TCR beta sequences were associated with specific HLA alleles at a false discovery rate of 0.05. The classifier was reported to diagnose cytomegalovirus status with high specificity and sensitivity in both the original cohort and the validation cohort. Most TCR sequences were observed very rarely across donors, whereas some public TCRs were present in many individuals. A further reported finding was that TCR beta sequences accurately predicted the HLA-A and HLA-B alleles for most subjects in the first cohort. Because counts were too low, roughly 16 rarely observed V segments, including chromosome 9 orphons, were excluded from the earlier analysis of some 540 of the donors. Because HLA typing was missing for some donors at each locus, association tests included only the typed subset. The presence/absence analyses assumed that sequencing depth was roughly uniform across donors, and that assumption may not be true.

CDR1 and CDR2 were assigned from the germline V gene as MRHNA and SNTAGT. V was cut back by 5 bases and J by 6 bases, leaving a gap of 11 bases between them. The CDR3 contains 13 residues, cysteine and phenylalanine counted. CDR3 DNA is the only sequence kept; it has 39 bases, read in frame from the first base. The cohort was made up of around 720 healthy bone marrow donors. Cohort members were all nominally healthy when sampled, although unrecorded immune exposures were likely present. The donor was CMV seronegative and was included in the group of around 320 seronegative cohort members. A peripheral blood sample was provided by each donor, and peripheral blood mononuclear cells were used for TCR beta sequencing. Genomic DNA was extracted from the blood cell samples with the Qiagen DNeasy Blood Extraction Kit. This clone was seen just once. Its antigen remains unidentified. No base quality values were provided; no much bigger clone lies one nucleotide off.

Libraries were constructed by the immunoSEQ multiplex PCR assay. A mixture of 60 forward primers for TCR Vbeta segments and 13 reverse primers for TCR Jbeta segments was used in the multiplex PCR. The CDR3 region of rearranged TCR beta genes was amplified from genomic DNA with a multiplex PCR assay. On the Illumina HiSeq System, the amplified TCR beta libraries were sequenced as 87-base-pair reads. As for the original processing: Across the 670 or so repertoires, a later analysis counted roughly 77 million unique TCR beta chains, around 10 million of which were shared by at least two donors. Raw reads were error-corrected and collapsed into unique sequences by a nearest-neighbor algorithm in which closely related sequences were merged to remove PCR and sequencing errors. To assign V, D and J gene segments, CDR3 sequences were aligned to IMGT reference sequences. For a sequence to be retained, a match of at least six nucleotides to both a V gene segment and a J gene segment was required. A rearrangement counted as productive if the CDR3 had no stop codons and remained in frame with V and J, and every other rearrangement counted as non-productive. CDR3 was defined by IMGT convention, running from the second conserved V-encoded cysteine to the conserved J-encoded phenylalanine. In an earlier analysis of approximately 500 of the donors, sequences lacking an unambiguous match to a single V gene segment were excluded. In an earlier analysis of 587 of the donors, V segments were called functional above 56.7% productive rearrangements and were called segregating when the between-donor standard deviation exceeded 5%. A statistical classification framework was developed to diagnose cytomegalovirus status using the catalog of TCR beta chain sequences. A later analysis assigned V and J genes by comparing TCR nucleotide sequences with IMGT/GENE-DB human TR gene sequences. The TCRdist pipeline was used in a later analysis to assign CDR3 sequences and most-parsimonious VDJ recombination scenarios. In a later analysis, each TCR beta chain was defined by its CDR3 amino acid sequence together with its V-gene family, and reads lacking a unique V-gene family were excluded. In a later analysis, fewer than 600 highly shared, low-generation-probability nucleotide sequences were removed to address suspected cross-contamination and a sequencing artifact. In a later analysis, a clonal expansion index for each public chain was calculated from normalized within-repertoire ranks of inferred template counts. Generation probabilities in a later analysis came from a VDJ recombination model fitted to out-of-frame rearrangements, and those results were checked against IGoR. A later analysis scored TCR-TCR, TCR-HLA and TCR-CMV co-occurrence with hypergeometric tests, applying a repertoire-size bias correction to TCR pairs. False discovery rates were estimated in a later analysis by permuting HLA or CMV assignments 20 times. In a later analysis, co-occurring TCRs were grouped with DBSCAN, and TCRdist sequence similarity was added when clustering was performed within HLA-allele-positive subsets. Co-occurrence clustering excluded repertoires with fewer than 30,000 or more than 120,000 public chains, plus five with anomalous nucleotide sharing. TCRdb took this table from immuneACCESS and kept in-frame rearrangements with V and J called. Such tables lack part of the clones; where checked against another copy, unresolved V genes explain under half of the gap, and the rest is unexplained. From that table come the V and J calls and clone size; the DNA was used to work out D and trimming. This sample comprises roughly 200,000 clones, more than 75% of them detected only once. The top ten clones comprise 1% to 1.5% of the sample.

The receptor was derived from a man aged 30-40 years in good health and CMV-seronegative. The V gene is TRBV6-4 and the J gene is TRBJ2-1; the D region possibly corresponds to TRBD2 (6 bases align). The sequenced sample was PBMCs. The CDR3 loop reads CASSPGETNEQFF. At the DNA level, the sequence is TGTGCCAGCAGTCCGGGGGAAACCAATGAGCAGTTCTTC.